The entry below gives a single T cell receptor (beta chain) sequence along with its context. With a much larger clone just one base away, this may be a read error. This CDR3 comprises 15 residues. Per germline, CDR1 KGHDR and CDR2 SFDVKD. Trimming removed 5 bases at V and 3 bases at J, with 15 bases between. This specimen comes from a study of T cells in Graves' hyperthyroidism and ophthalmopathy. Regions amplified from RNA transcripts were the TCR beta CDR3 regions. HTBI primers were used for first-round RT-PCR of the TCR CDR3. Each CDR3 protein gets one entry after TCRdb re-called the multiplex PCR reads with MiXCR. The sample includes 650,000 to 800,000 distinct CDR3 sequences, roughly 45% of them seen just once.

The TCR sequence derives from an adult man with Graves' disease, either hyperthyroidism or ophthalmopathy (not recorded which). Material: peripheral blood or thyroid tissue (not recorded which). The chain combines TRBV24-1 with TRBJ1-2; weak D call: TRBD1 (5 bases). The CDR3 sequence is CATSGPDSPHYGYTF. The CDR3 nucleotides are TGTGCCACCAGTGGCCCAGACAGCCCTCACTATGGCTACACCTTC.